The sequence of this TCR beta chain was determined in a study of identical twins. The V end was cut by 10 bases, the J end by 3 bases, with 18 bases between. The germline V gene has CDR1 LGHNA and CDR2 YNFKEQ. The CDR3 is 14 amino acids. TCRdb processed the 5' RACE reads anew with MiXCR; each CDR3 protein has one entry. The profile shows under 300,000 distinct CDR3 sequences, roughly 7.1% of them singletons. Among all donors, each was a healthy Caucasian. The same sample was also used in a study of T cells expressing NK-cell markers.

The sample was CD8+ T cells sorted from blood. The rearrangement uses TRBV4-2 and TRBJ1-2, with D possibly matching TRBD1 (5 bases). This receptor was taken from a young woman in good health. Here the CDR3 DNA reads TGTGCCACCGGGACCGGGCTACGGGACTATGGCTACACCTTC. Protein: CATGTGLRDYGYTF.